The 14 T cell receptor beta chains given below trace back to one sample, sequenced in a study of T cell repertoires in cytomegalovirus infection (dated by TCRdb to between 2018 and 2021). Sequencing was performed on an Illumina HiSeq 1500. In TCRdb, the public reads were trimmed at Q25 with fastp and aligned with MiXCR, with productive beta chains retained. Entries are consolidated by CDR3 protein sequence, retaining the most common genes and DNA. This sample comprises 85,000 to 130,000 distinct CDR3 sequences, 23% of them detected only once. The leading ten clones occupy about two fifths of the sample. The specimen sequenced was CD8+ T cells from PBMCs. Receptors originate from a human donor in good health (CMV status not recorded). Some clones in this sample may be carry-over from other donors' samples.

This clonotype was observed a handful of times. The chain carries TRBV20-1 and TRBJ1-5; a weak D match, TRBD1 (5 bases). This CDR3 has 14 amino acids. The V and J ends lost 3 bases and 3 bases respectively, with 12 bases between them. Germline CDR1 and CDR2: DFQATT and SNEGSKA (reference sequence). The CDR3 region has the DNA TGCAGTGCTAGGGCAAGACAGACCAATCAGCCCCAGCATTTT. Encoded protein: CSARARQTNQPQHF.

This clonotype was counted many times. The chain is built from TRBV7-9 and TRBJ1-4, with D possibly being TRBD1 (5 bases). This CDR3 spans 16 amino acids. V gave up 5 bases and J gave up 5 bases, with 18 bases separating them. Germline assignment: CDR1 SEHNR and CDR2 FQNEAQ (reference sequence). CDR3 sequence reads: CASSRERVRQNEKLFF. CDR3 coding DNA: TGTGCCAGCAGCCGGGAGCGGGTTCGACAGAATGAAAAACTGTTTTTT.

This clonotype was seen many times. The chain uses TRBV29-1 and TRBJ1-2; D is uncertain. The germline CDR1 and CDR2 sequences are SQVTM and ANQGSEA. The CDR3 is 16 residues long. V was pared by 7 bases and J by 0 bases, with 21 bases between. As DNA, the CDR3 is TGCAGCGCCTATGGGGTGGCGGACCCTTCTAACTATGGCTACACCTTC. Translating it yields CSAYGVADPSNYGYTF.

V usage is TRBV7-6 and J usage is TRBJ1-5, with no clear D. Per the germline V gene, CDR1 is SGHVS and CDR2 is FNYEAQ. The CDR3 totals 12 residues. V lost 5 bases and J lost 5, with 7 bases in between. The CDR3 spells CASSTGDQPQHF. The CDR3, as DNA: TGTGCCAGCAGCACGGGAGATCAGCCCCAGCATTTT.

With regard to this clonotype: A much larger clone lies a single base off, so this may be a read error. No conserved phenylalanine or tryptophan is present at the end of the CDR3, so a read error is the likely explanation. CDR3 loop: CASSYAPGDRGTEAFS. Here the CDR3 DNA reads TGTGCCAGCAGTTATGCCCCCGGAGACAGGGGCACTGAAGCTTTCTCT. The chain couples TRBV6-2 or TRBV6-3 to TRBJ1-1; the match to TRBD1 covers 8 bases. This CDR3 has 16 amino acids. V lost 3 bases and J lost 4; bases outside the gene matches: 10. Per the germline V gene, CDR1 is MNHEY and CDR2 is SVGEGT.

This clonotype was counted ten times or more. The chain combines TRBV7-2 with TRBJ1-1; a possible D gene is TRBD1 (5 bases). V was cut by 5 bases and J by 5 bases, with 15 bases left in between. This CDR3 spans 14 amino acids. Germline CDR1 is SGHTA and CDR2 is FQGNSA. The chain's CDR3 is CASSLTGGRTEAFF. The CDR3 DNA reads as TGTGCCAGCAGCCTAACAGGAGGAAGGACTGAAGCTTTCTTT.

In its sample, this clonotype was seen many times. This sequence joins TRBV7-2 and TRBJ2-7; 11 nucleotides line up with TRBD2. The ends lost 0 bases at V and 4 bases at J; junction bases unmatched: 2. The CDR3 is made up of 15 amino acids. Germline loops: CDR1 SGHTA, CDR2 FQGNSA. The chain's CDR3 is CASSLAGTSGYEQYF. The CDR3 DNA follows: TGTGCCAGCAGCTTAGCGGGGACTAGCGGATACGAGCAGTACTTC. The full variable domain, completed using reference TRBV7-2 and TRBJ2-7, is GAGVSQSPSNKVTEKGKDVELRCDPISGHTALYWYRQSLGQGLEFLIYFQGNSAPDKSGLPSDRFSAERTGGSVSTLTIQRTQQEDSAVYLCASSLAGTSGYEQYFGPGTRLTVT.

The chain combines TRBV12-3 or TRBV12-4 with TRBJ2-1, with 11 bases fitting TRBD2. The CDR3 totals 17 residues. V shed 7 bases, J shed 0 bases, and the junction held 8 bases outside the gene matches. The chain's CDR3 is CASILFSGGDSYNEQFF. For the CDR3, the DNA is TGTGCCAGCATATTGTTTAGCGGGGGGGACTCCTACAATGAGCAGTTCTTC.

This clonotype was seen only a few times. The CDR3 DNA reads as TGTGCCAGCAGCTTGGCATTAACCGGGGAGCTGTTTTTT. Translating it yields CASSLALTGELFF. The J gene is TRBJ2-2, the V gene TRBV7-9; D call uncertain. Trimming stripped 3 bases from V and 5 bases from J, with 7 bases between. Germline CDR1 SEHNR, CDR2 FQNEAQ (reference sequence). The CDR3 contains 13 residues.

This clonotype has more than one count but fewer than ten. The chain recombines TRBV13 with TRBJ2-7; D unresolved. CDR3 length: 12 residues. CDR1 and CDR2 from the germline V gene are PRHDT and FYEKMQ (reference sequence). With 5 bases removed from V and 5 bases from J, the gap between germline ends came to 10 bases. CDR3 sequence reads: CASSQAFNEQYF. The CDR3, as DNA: TGTGCCAGCAGCCAGGCCTTCAACGAGCAGTACTTC.

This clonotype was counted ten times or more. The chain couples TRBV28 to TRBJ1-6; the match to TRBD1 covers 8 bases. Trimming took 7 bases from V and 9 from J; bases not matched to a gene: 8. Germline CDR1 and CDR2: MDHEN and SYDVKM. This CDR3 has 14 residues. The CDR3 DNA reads TGTGCCAGCACCATAACAGGGGGAGTTTCACCCCTCCACTTT. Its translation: CASTITGGVSPLHF.

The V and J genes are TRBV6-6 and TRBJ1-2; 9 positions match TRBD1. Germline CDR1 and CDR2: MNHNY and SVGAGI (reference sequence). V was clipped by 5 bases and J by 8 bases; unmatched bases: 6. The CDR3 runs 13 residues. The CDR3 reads CASSTQGAGGYTF. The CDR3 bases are TGTGCCAGCAGTACACAGGGGGCGGGGGGCTACACCTTC.

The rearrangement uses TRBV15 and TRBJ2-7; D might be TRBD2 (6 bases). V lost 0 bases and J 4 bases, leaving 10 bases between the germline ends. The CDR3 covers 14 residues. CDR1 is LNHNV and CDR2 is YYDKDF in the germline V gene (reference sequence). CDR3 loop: CATSRDGGDYEQYF. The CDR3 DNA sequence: TGTGCCACCAGCAGAGATGGAGGGGATTACGAGCAGTACTTC.

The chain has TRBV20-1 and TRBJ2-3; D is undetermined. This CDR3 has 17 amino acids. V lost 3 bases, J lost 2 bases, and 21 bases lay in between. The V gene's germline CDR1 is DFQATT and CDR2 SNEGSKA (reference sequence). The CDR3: CSASPPELQDDTDTQYF. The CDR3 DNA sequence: TGCAGTGCTAGCCCCCCTGAGCTTCAGGATGACACAGATACGCAGTATTTT.